The clone carrying this T cell receptor (beta chain) was seen a single time. Its antigen is currently unknown. RNA transcripts were the template for amplifying TCR beta CDR3 regions. Initially, a first-round RT-PCR of the TCR CDR3 employed the HTBI primer set. TCRdb processed the multiplex PCR reads anew with MiXCR; each CDR3 protein has one entry. The data hold about 590,000 distinct CDR3 sequences, with approximately 14% observed a single time. The germline CDR1 and CDR2 sequences are ENHRY and SYGVKD. The ends were cut back, 2 bases at V and 3 bases at J, with 10 bases in the middle. The CDR3 totals 14 residues. The sample comes from a study of T cells in Graves' hyperthyroidism and ophthalmopathy. General study points: Most thyroid clonotypes with frequency above 0.001 were detected in blood.

It was considered stable Graves' hyperthyroidism when ophthalmopathy did not progress within 18 months. Patients aged 18 to 65 had newly diagnosed hyperthyroidism lasting under 2 months. V usage is TRBV10-3 and J usage is TRBJ1-2, with no clear D. The sequenced sample consisted of blood. The sequence derives from a woman aged 25 to 39 with Graves' hyperthyroidism. CDR3 sequence: CAISEESVYYGYTF. CDR3 nucleotides: TGTGCCATCAGTGAGGAGAGCGTCTACTATGGCTACACCTTC.